The 20 T cell receptor beta chains below were found in one sample sequenced in a study of shared T cell receptors in the human thymus. Measured with immunoSEQ multiplex PCR; TCRdb has only the in-frame clones, and not every one. Of approximately 490,000 clones listed, about 84% are singletons. The same sample was also used in a study of human thymus T cells.

Specimen: thymocytes. Receptors were obtained from a boy in the first two years of life with a congenital heart defect.

The chain is built from TRBV20-1 and TRBJ1-1; D gene ambiguous. Trimming pared 4 bases from V and 11 bases from J, leaving 11 bases between. The CDR3 consists of 10 residues. Germline CDR1 and CDR2: DFQATT and SNEGSKA (reference sequence). CDR3 amino acids: CSATSKEAFF. CDR3 DNA sequence: TGCAGTGCTACCTCTAAAGAGGCTTTCTTT.

The chain couples TRBV5-6 to TRBJ2-1; D not certain. V dropped 0 bases and J dropped 10 bases, with 11 bases sitting between them. The CDR3 length is 13 residues. From germline, CDR1 is SGHDT and CDR2 YYEEEE. The CDR3 sequence is CASSLASPQEQFF. As DNA, the CDR3 is TGTGCCAGCAGCTTGGCCAGTCCCCAAGAGCAGTTCTTC.

This clone was found once. The chain couples TRBV7-8 to TRBJ2-3; D might be TRBD1 (5 bases). V was trimmed by 2 bases and J by 3 bases, leaving 15 bases between them. The CDR3 spans 16 residues. From germline, CDR1 is SGHVS and CDR2 FQNEAQ. The CDR3, as DNA: TGTGCCAGCAGCTTACTTGGCAGGGTCGTAACAGATACGCAGTATTTT. Translation: CASSLLGRVVTDTQYF.

The chain is built from TRBV29-1 and TRBJ1-1; 8 bases fit TRBD1. After removal of 6 bases from V and 5 bases from J, the junction contained 14 bases not matched to a gene. CDR3 length: 15 residues. Per the germline V gene, CDR1 is SQVTM and CDR2 is ANQGSEA. The DNA for the CDR3 is TGCAGCGTGGCCGTTGCGACAGGGGTTAGAACTGAAGCTTTCTTT. Translated: CSVAVATGVRTEAFF.

The J gene is TRBJ1-2, the V gene TRBV19; no firm D call. Germline V gene lookup returns CDR1 LNHDA and CDR2 SQIVND (reference sequence). The ends were cut back, 4 bases at V and 4 bases at J, with 10 bases in the middle. The CDR3 is 13 amino acids. For the CDR3, the DNA is TGTGCCAGTAGTACCCGAGTCCGCTATGGCTACACCTTC. Translation gives CASSTRVRYGYTF.

The rearrangement joins TRBV7-2 to TRBJ1-5, with D tentatively TRBD1 (6 bases). This CDR3 has 17 amino acids. The germline V gene has CDR1 SGHTA and CDR2 FQGNSA. The V and J ends lost 2 bases and 2 bases respectively, with 16 bases between them. The DNA of the CDR3 is TGTGCCAGCAGCTTAAAAGCTTTACAGGGCTGCAATCAGCCCCAGCATTTT. Its translation is CASSLKALQGCNQPQHF.

The V call is TRBV25-1, the J call TRBJ1-3; D not resolved. Trimming removed 3 bases from V and 0 bases from J, with 3 bases in between. The germline V gene encodes CDR1 MGHDK and CDR2 SYGVNS. This CDR3 contains 13 residues. The CDR3 reads CASSDLSGNTIYF. The CDR3 DNA is TGTGCCAGCAGTGACCTCTCTGGAAACACCATATATTTT.

V is TRBV28 and J is TRBJ1-5; TRBD1 aligns across 7 bases. This CDR3 contains 20 residues. V shed 4 bases, J shed 0 bases, and the junction held 18 bases outside the gene matches. Germline CDR1 reads MDHEN; CDR2 reads SYDVKM. The CDR3 reads CASSSEGDRDSIYSNQPQHF. CDR3 DNA: TGTGCCAGCAGTTCAGAAGGGGACCGGGACAGCATCTATAGCAATCAGCCCCAGCATTTT. Together with reference TRBV28 and TRBJ1-5, the CDR3 gives the full variable domain: DVKVTQSSRYLVKRTGEKVFLECVQDMDHENMFWYRQDPGLGLRLIYFSYDVKMKEKGDIPEGYSVSREKKERFSLILESASTNQTSMYLCASSSEGDRDSIYSNQPQHFGDGTRLSIL.

CDR3 loop: CASSDPSGRAPFF. CDR3 sequence (DNA): TGTGCCAGCAGTGACCCCAGCGGGAGGGCCCCGTTCTTC. V gene TRBV6-5 combines with J gene TRBJ2-1, with 10 bases fitting TRBD2. Trimming cost V 5 bases and J 15 bases; bases outside gene matches: 10. CDR3 length: 13 residues. In germline, CDR1 is MNHEY, CDR2 SVGAGI.

The chain uses TRBV28 and TRBJ1-2; D ambiguous. CDR1 MDHEN and CDR2 SYDVKM come from the germline V gene. CDR3 size: 15 residues. Trimming stripped 0 bases from V and 5 bases from J, with 13 bases between. The CDR3 here is CASSLCGRSLYGYTF. For the CDR3, the DNA is TGTGCCAGCAGTTTATGTGGGAGGAGTTTGTATGGCTACACCTTC.

The rearrangement joins TRBV23-1 to TRBJ2-7, with a weak D call TRBD2 (6 bases). TRBV23-1 qualifies as an ORF whose function is uncertain. The CDR3 has 15 residues. V shed 6 bases and J shed 0 bases, with 15 bases lying between them. The CDR3 sequence: CASSRLGLSSYEQYF. DNA of the CDR3: TGCGCCAGCAGCCGTCTGGGACTGAGCTCCTACGAGCAGTACTTC.

J is TRBJ2-1 and V is TRBV28; possibly TRBD2 for D (5 bases). Germline-derived CDR1 and CDR2 are MDHEN and SYDVKM. The CDR3 is 19 amino acids. Trimming stripped 1 base from V and 0 bases from J, with 19 bases between. CDR3 in amino acids: CASSLSSETSGPSYNEQFF. CDR3 DNA sequence: TGTGCCAGCAGTTTATCATCCGAAACCAGCGGCCCCTCCTACAATGAGCAGTTCTTC.

The chain is built from TRBV7-8 and TRBJ2-5; D perhaps matches TRBD2 (6 bases). The CDR3 sequence is 14 residues long. Trimming pared 5 bases from V and 2 bases from J, leaving 12 bases between. CDR1 and CDR2 from the germline V gene are SGHVS and FQNEAQ. Here the CDR3 DNA reads TGTGCCAGCAGCAATCGGAGGGATCAAGAGACCCAGTACTTC. Translation: CASSNRRDQETQYF.

The chain uses TRBV29-1 and TRBJ1-1, with D perhaps TRBD1 (6 bases). The CDR3 is made up of 18 amino acids. Germline CDR1 reads SQVTM; CDR2 reads ANQGSEA. The ends were cut back, 5 bases at V and 0 bases at J, with 25 bases in the middle. The CDR3 DNA is TGCAGCGTTTTGCAGGTACAGGGAAGTACCCTTATGAACACTGAAGCTTTCTTT. Translation gives CSVLQVQGSTLMNTEAFF.

The chain joins TRBV4-3 to TRBJ2-3, with TRBD2 matching 7 bases. Germline V gives CDR1 LGHNA, CDR2 YSLEER. V was pared by 4 bases and J by 7 bases, with 5 bases of the junction left unmatched. The length of the CDR3 is 13 residues. CDR3 region: CASSRGRANTQYF. The CDR3 region has the DNA TGCGCCAGCAGCCGAGGGAGGGCGAATACGCAGTATTTT.

V is TRBV7-3 and J is TRBJ2-7; 9 nucleotides match TRBD2. CDR3 length: 15 residues. Germline CDR1 reads SGHTA; CDR2 reads FQGTGA. The V and J ends lost 1 base and 5 bases, in that order; junction bases with no gene match: 6. The CDR3 region is CASSLRVAGAHEQYF. CDR3 nucleotides: TGTGCCAGCAGCTTAAGGGTAGCGGGAGCGCACGAGCAGTACTTC.

This chain links TRBV19 with TRBJ2-4; weak D call: TRBD1 (5 bases). This CDR3 has 19 amino acids. The germline gives CDR1 LNHDA, CDR2 SQIVND (reference sequence). Trimming pared 2 bases from V and 1 base from J, leaving 21 bases between. CDR3 in DNA: TGTGCCAGTAGTATAAGGCCTGGGGCAGGGCCCGGGGCCAAAAACATTCAGTACTTC. Its protein product is CASSIRPGAGPGAKNIQYF.

The chain carries TRBV19 and TRBJ1-1; tentative D call: TRBD1 (5 bases). CDR1 is LNHDA and CDR2 is SQIVND in the germline V gene (reference sequence). Trimming removed 10 bases from V and 1 base from J, with 10 bases in between. The CDR3 runs to 12 residues. In nucleotides, the CDR3 is TGTGCCACGGGCGGGGGGAACACTGAAGCTTTCTTT. Its translation: CATGGGNTEAFF.

This chain links TRBV6-1 with TRBJ1-5; tentatively, D is TRBD1 (6 bases). CDR1 is MNHNS and CDR2 is SASEGT in the germline V gene. This CDR3 comprises 13 residues. Trimming pared 5 bases from V and 4 bases from J, leaving 9 bases between. The CDR3: CASSPQGNQPQHF. CDR3 bases: TGTGCCAGCAGTCCACAGGGAAATCAGCCCCAGCATTTT.

The chain uses TRBV18 and TRBJ1-1; D gene uncertain. The ends were cut back, 3 bases at V and 5 bases at J, with 16 bases in the middle. CDR3 length equals 15 residues. Per germline, CDR1 KGHSH and CDR2 LQKENI. The CDR3 is CASSPRENFRTEAFF. In DNA, the CDR3 is TGTGCCAGCTCACCCCGCGAAAATTTCCGGACTGAAGCTTTCTTT.